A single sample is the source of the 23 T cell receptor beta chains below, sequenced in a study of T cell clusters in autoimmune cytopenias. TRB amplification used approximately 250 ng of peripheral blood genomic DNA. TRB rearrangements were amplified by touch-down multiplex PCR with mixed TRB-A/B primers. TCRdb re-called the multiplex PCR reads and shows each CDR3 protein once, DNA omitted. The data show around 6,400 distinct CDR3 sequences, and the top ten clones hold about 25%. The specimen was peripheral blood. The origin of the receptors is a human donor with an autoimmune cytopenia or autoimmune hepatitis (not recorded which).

The CDR3 sequence: CASSFLAGTDTQYF. The rearrangement joins TRBV28 to TRBJ2-3; TCRdb's D gene call, TRBD2, goes unchecked for lack of DNA. This CDR3 is 14 amino acids long. Germline CDR1 is MDHEN and CDR2 is SYDVKM.

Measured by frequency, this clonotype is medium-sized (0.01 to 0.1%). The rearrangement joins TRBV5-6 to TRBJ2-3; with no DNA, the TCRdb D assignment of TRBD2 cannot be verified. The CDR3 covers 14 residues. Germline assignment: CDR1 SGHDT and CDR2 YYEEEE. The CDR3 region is CASRNSGTSDTQYF.

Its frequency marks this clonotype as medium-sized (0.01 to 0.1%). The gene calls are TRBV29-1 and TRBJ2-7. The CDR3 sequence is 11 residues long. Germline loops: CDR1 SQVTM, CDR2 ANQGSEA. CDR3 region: CSVEDPYEQYF.

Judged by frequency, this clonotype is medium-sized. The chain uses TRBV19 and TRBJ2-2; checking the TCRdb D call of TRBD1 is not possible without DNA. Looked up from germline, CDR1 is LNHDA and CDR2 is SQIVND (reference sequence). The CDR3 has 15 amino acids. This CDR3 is CASRAGQTNTGELFF.

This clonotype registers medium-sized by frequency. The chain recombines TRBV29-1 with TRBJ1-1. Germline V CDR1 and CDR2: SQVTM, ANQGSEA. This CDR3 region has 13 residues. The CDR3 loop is CSVALYMNTEAFF.

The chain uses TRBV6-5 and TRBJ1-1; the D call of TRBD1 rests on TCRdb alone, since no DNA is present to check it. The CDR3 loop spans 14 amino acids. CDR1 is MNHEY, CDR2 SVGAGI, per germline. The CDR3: CASSRNRDRDEAFF.

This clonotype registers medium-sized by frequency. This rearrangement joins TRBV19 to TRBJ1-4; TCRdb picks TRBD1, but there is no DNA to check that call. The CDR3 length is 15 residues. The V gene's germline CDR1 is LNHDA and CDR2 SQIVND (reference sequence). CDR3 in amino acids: CASRAKGAANEKLFF.

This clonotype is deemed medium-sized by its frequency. CDR3 protein: CASWLGGELFF. This chain connects TRBV6-5 to TRBJ2-2. The CDR3 is 11 amino acids. From germline, CDR1 is MNHEY and CDR2 SVGAGI.

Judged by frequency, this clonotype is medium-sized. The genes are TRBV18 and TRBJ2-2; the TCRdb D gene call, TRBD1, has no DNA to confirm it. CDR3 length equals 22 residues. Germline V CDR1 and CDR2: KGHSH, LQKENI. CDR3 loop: CASSPRRLAGLSQGASTGELFF.

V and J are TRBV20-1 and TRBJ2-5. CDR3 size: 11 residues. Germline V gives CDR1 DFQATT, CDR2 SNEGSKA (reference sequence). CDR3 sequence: CSASTQETQYF.

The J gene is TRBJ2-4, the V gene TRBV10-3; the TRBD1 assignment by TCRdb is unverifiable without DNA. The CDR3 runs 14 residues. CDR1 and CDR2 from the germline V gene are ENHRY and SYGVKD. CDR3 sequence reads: CAISETGDRNIQYF.

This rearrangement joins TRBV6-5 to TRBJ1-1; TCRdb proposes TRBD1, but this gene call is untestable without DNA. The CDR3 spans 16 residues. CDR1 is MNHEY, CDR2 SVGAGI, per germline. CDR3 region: CASSYMDRGPGTEAFF.

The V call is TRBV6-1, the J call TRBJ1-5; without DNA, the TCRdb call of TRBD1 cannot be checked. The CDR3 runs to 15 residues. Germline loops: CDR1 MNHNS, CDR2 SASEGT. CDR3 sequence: CASSDQRGENQPQHF.

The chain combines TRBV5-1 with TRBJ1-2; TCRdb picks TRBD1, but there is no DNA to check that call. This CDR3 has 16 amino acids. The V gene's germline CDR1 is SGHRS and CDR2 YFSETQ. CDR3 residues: CASSGGQIFATNGYTF.

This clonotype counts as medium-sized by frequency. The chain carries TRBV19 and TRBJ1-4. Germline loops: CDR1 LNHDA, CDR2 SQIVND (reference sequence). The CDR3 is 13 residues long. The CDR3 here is CASSRGTNEKLFF.

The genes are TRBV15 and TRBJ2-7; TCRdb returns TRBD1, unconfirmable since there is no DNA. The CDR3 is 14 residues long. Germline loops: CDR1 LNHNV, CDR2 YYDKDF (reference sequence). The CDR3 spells CATSIISSGTEQYF.

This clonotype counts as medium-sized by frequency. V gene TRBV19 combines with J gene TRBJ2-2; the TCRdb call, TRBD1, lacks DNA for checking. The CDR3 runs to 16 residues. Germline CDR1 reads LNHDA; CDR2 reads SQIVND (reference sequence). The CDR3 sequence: CASSMDGTGGTGELFF.

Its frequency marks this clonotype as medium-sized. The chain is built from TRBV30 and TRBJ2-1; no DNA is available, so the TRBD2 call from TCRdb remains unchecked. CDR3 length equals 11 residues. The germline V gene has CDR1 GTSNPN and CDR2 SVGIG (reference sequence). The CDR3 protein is CAWSGGGAQFF.

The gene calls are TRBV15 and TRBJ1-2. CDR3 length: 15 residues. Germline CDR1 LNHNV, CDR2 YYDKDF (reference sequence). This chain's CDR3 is CATSRSEGSNYGYTF.

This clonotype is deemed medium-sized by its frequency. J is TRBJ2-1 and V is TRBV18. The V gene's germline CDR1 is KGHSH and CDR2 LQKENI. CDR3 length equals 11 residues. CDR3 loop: CASSPYNEQFF.

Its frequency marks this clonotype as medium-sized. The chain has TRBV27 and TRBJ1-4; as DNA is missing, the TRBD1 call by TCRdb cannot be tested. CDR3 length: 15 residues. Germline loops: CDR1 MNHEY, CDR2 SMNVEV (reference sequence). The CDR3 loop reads CASSLSGQGREKLFF.

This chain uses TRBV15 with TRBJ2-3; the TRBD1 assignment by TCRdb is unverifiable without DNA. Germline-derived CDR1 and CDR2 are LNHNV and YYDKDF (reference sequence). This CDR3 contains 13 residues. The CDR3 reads CATSGGSTDTQYF.

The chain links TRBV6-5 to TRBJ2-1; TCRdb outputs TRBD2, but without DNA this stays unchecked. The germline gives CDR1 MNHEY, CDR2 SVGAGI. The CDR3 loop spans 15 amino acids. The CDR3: CASRSPSGSHNEQFF.